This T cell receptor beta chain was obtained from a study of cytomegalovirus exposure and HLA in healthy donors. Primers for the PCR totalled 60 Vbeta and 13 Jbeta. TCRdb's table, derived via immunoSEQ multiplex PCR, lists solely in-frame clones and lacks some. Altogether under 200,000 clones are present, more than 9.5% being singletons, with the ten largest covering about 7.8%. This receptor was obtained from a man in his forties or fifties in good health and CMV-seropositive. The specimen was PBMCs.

The CDR3 loop reads CASSDSDNQPQHF. The CDR3 DNA reads as TGTGCCAGCAGTGACAGTGACAATCAGCCCCAGCATTTT. The chain uses TRBV6-5 and TRBJ1-5; possible D gene TRBD1, 5 bases. Germline V lookup: CDR1 MNHEY, CDR2 SVGAGI. The ends were cut back, 5 bases at V and 3 bases at J, with 8 bases in the middle. This CDR3 is built from 13 residues.